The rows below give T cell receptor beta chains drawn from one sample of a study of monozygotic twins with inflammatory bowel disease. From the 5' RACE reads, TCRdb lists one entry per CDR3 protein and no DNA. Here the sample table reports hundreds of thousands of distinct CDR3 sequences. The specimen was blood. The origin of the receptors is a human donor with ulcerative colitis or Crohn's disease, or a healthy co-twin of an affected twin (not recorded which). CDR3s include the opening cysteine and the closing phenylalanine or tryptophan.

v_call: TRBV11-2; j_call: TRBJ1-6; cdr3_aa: CASSTRGAGTGGYNSPLHF
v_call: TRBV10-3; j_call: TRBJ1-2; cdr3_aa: CAISDDRDYGYTF
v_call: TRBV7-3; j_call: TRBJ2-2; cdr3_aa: CASSLRDRANTGELFF
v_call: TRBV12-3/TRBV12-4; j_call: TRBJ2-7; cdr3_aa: CASSRGRTGFFEQYF
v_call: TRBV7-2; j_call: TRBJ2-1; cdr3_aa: CASSLVQGKHNEQFF
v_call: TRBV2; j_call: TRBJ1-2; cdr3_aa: CASTPPTYGYTF
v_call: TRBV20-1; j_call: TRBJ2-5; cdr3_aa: CSARSTRDRVETQYF
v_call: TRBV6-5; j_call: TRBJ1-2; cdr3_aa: CASRIDSSYGYTF
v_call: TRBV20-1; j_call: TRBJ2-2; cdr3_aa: CSARTSGRPGELFF
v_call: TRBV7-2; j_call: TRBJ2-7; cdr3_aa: CASSFRTTGGYGQYF
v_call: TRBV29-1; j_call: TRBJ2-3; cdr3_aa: CSVESDPGFDTQYF
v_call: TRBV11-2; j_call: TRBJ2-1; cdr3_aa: CASSRYTAGDQAWYNEQFF
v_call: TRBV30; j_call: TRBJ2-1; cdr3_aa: CAWSSVAGNNEQFF